One and the same sample provided the 21 T cell receptor beta chains below, sequenced in a study of blood T cell repertoires in COVID-19. The table came from immunoSEQ multiplex PCR; TCRdb's copy has only in-frame clones and leaves some out. The table records about 70,000 clones, 60% to 80% of them present only once. The material sequenced was peripheral blood. These receptors were taken from a human donor in a cohort sampled during active COVID-19.

This clone was found a few times. The J gene is TRBJ1-5, the V gene TRBV11-2, with 9 bases aligning to TRBD1. V was pared by 5 bases and J by 6 bases, with 2 bases of the junction left unmatched. The CDR3 totals 13 residues. Germline values: CDR1 SGHAT, CDR2 FQNNGV. CDR3 residues: CASSTTGGQPQHF. Here the CDR3 DNA reads TGTGCCAGCAGCACGACAGGGGGTCAGCCCCAGCATTTT.

The V gene is TRBV2, the J gene TRBJ1-1; the D gene is possibly TRBD1 (5 bases). Between the trimmed V and J ends, which lost 7 bases and 0 bases, there was a span of 12 bases. CDR3 length: 14 amino acids. Germline V gene data show CDR1 as SNHLY and CDR2 as FYNNEI. The DNA for the CDR3 is TGTGCCAGCAATAAACCAGGGATGAACACTGAAGCTTTCTTT. Its translation is CASNKPGMNTEAFF.

The chain has TRBV6-5 and TRBJ2-7, with 9 bases identical to TRBD1. The CDR3 totals 14 residues. Per germline, CDR1 MNHEY and CDR2 SVGAGI. J lost 7 bases, V lost 4 bases, and 8 bases had no gene match. CDR3 sequence reads: CASSWDREIGEQYF. CDR3 coding DNA: TGTGCCAGCAGTTGGGACAGGGAAATTGGAGAGCAGTACTTC.

The chain links TRBV5-1 to TRBJ2-1; 12 nucleotides agree with TRBD2. In germline, CDR1 is SGHRS, CDR2 YFSETQ. V lost 0 bases to trimming and J lost 3 bases; unmatched junction nucleotides: 1. This CDR3 is built from 16 residues. CDR3 DNA sequence: TGCGCCAGCAGCTTGGAACTAGCGGGGGGCTACAATGAGCAGTTCTTC. It yields the protein CASSLELAGGYNEQFF.

This chain uses TRBV27 with TRBJ1-1; 7 bases are shared with TRBD1. V lost 4 bases to trimming and J lost 5 bases; unmatched junction nucleotides: 7. Per the germline V gene, CDR1 is MNHEY and CDR2 is SMNVEV (reference sequence). The CDR3 extends over 14 amino acids. Here the CDR3 DNA reads TGTGCCAGCAGTTACCGACAGGGAGGAACTGAAGCTTTCTTT. Its protein product is CASSYRQGGTEAFF.

This clone was seen more than once but under ten times. This chain joins TRBV6-2 or TRBV6-3 and TRBJ2-7; maybe TRBD1 (6 bases). Between the trimmed V and J ends, which lost 5 bases and 1 base, there was a span of 15 bases. Per the germline V gene, CDR1 is MNHEY and CDR2 is SVGEGT. The CDR3 runs 15 residues. The CDR3 reads CASSTPAQGSYEQYF. The CDR3, as DNA: TGTGCCAGCAGTACCCCCGCACAGGGATCCTACGAGCAGTACTTC.

V and J are TRBV6-1 and TRBJ2-7; 8 bases are shared with TRBD1. This CDR3 spans 16 amino acids. Germline V gene data show CDR1 as MNHNS and CDR2 as SASEGT. V was clipped by 3 bases and J by 0 bases; unmatched bases: 7. The CDR3 region is CASSEPGTGRSYEQYF. The CDR3, as DNA: TGTGCCAGCAGTGAGCCCGGGACAGGACGCTCCTACGAGCAGTACTTC.

The V and J genes are TRBV5-1 and TRBJ1-1; D uncertain. The V end was cut by 3 bases, the J end by 0 bases, with 15 bases between. The CDR3 loop spans 16 amino acids. CDR1 is SGHRS, CDR2 YFSETQ, per germline. This CDR3 reads CASSSDRVLMNTEAFF. DNA of the CDR3: TGCGCCAGCAGCTCAGACCGGGTCTTAATGAACACTGAAGCTTTCTTT. Full variable domain (outside the CDR3, taken from reference TRBV5-1 and TRBJ1-1): KAGVTQTPRYLIKTRGQQVTLSCSPISGHRSVSWYQQTPGQGLQFLFEYFSETQRNKGNFPGRFSGRQFSNSRSEMNVSTLELGDSALYLCASSSDRVLMNTEAFFGQGTRLTVV.

This chain connects TRBV11-2 to TRBJ2-7; TRBD1 matches 10 bases. Trimming cost V 1 base and J 3 bases; bases outside gene matches: 6. CDR1 SGHAT and CDR2 FQNNGV come from the germline V gene. This CDR3 spans 16 amino acids. The CDR3: CASSLGRDRGFYEQYF. CDR3 in DNA: TGTGCCAGCAGCTTAGGCCGGGACAGGGGCTTCTACGAGCAGTACTTC.

J is TRBJ2-4 and V is TRBV4-1; 8 nucleotides agree with TRBD1. The CDR3 runs 14 residues. The germline V gene encodes CDR1 MGHRA and CDR2 YSYEKL. V lost 2 bases and J lost 4; bases outside the gene matches: 1. In DNA, the CDR3 is TGCGCCAGCAGCCAATGGACAGGGAAAAACATTCAGTACTTC. It encodes CASSQWTGKNIQYF.

V usage is TRBV29-1 and J usage is TRBJ2-5; D gene unclear. The CDR3 extends over 15 amino acids. Looked up from germline, CDR1 is SQVTM and CDR2 is ANQGSEA. V was trimmed by 4 bases and J by 0 bases, leaving 15 bases between them. The CDR3 nucleotides are TGCAGCGTTGGGGCTGGGTCAGTGTACCAAGAGACCCAGTACTTC. Translated: CSVGAGSVYQETQYF.

V is TRBV19 and J is TRBJ2-1; TRBD2 matches at 8 bases. This CDR3 is built from 18 residues. V shed 0 bases, J shed 0 bases, and the junction held 7 bases outside the gene matches. The germline V gene encodes CDR1 LNHDA and CDR2 SQIVND (reference sequence). The CDR3 sequence is CASSIERGGGSSYNEQFF. CDR3 in DNA: TGTGCCAGTAGTATAGAACGAGGCGGGGGGAGCTCCTACAATGAGCAGTTCTTC.

The chain is built from TRBV10-1 and TRBJ1-4, with no clear D. Germline loops: CDR1 WNHNN, CDR2 SYGVQD (reference sequence). V was trimmed by 2 bases and J by 8 bases, leaving 12 bases between them. This CDR3 has 14 amino acids. The CDR3 is CASSEGGIGEKLFF. CDR3 in DNA: TGCGCCAGCAGTGAGGGCGGGATTGGAGAAAAACTGTTTTTT.

The chain has TRBV20-1 and TRBJ2-7; D is unclear. This CDR3 has 12 amino acids. V lost 3 bases, J lost 0 bases, and 6 bases lay in between. Germline CDR1 reads DFQATT; CDR2 reads SNEGSKA (reference sequence). The CDR3 DNA sequence: TGCAGTGCTAGTTACAACTCCTACGAGCAGTACTTC. Residues: CSASYNSYEQYF.

This clone came up once. The rearrangement joins TRBV5-1 to TRBJ1-2; 8 bases map to TRBD1. The germline gives CDR1 SGHRS, CDR2 YFSETQ. The trim removed 0 bases at V and 8 bases at J, leaving 3 bases unmatched. The CDR3 is 13 amino acids. The CDR3 here is CASSLGQGPGYTF. In nucleotides, the CDR3 is TGCGCCAGCAGCTTGGGACAGGGGCCGGGCTACACCTTC.

The chain links TRBV2 to TRBJ2-5, with 7 bases lining up with TRBD2. The CDR3 is made up of 15 amino acids. The germline V gene encodes CDR1 SNHLY and CDR2 FYNNEI. With V trimmed by 6 bases and J by 5 bases, 12 bases remained unmatched. The CDR3 sequence: CASRLASGGWETQYF. CDR3 nucleotide sequence: TGTGCCAGCAGACTGGCCTCGGGGGGATGGGAGACCCAGTACTTC.

This clone has a handful of counts. This chain uses TRBV6-5 with TRBJ1-2, with unresolved D. Germline V lookup: CDR1 MNHEY, CDR2 SVGAGI. This CDR3 has 13 residues. Between the trimmed V and J ends, which lost 5 bases and 9 bases, there was a span of 16 bases. The DNA of the CDR3 is TGTGCCAGCAGTCCGCCCGGGCGGGGAAGCTACACCTTC. As protein: CASSPPGRGSYTF.

The chain employs TRBV2 and TRBJ2-7; 8 bases agree with TRBD1. Germline CDR1 reads SNHLY; CDR2 reads FYNNEI. V was pared by 2 bases and J by 1 base, with 4 bases of the junction left unmatched. The CDR3 runs 15 residues. CDR3 amino acids: CASSEFTGGSYEQYF. The CDR3 DNA reads as TGTGCCAGCAGTGAATTTACAGGGGGATCCTACGAGCAGTACTTC.

This clone was seen only once. This sequence joins TRBV3-1 (or the pseudogene TRBV3-2) and TRBJ1-2, with a tentative D call TRBD1 (6 bases). CDR3 size: 12 residues. V lost 8 bases and J 2 bases, leaving 9 bases between the germline ends. The germline V gene encodes CDR1 LGHDT and CDR2 YNNKEL (reference sequence). As DNA, the CDR3 is TGTGCCAGCCAGGACAGCAACTATGGCTACACCTTC. Translation gives CASQDSNYGYTF.

The rearrangement joins TRBV6-2 or TRBV6-3 to TRBJ1-1; D is perhaps TRBD1 (5 bases). With 0 bases removed from V and 7 bases from J, the gap between germline ends came to 18 bases. The CDR3 runs to 16 residues. Germline V gene sequence: CDR1 MNHEY, CDR2 SVGEGT. CDR3 sequence reads: CASSYSNRQITGEAFF. DNA for the CDR3: TGTGCCAGCAGTTACTCGAATAGACAGATTACCGGTGAAGCTTTCTTT.

The rearrangement uses TRBV7-8 and TRBJ1-5; TRBD1 might be the D (5 bases). The CDR3 sequence is 17 residues long. V lost 1 base and J lost 1, with 14 bases in between. Germline V gene data show CDR1 as SGHVS and CDR2 as FQNEAQ. The CDR3 DNA sequence: TGTGCCAGCAGCTTAGACAATCGCGGGGGAAGCAATCAGCCCCAGCATTTT. Translation: CASSLDNRGGSNQPQHF. Full variable domain (outside the CDR3, taken from reference TRBV7-8 and TRBJ1-5): GAGVSQSPRYKVAKRGQDVALRCDPISGHVSLFWYQQALGQGPEFLTYFQNEAQLDKSGLPSDRFFAERPEGSVSTLKIQRTQQEDSAVYLCASSLDNRGGSNQPQHFGDGTRLSIL.